The 22 T cell receptor beta chains listed next were all sequenced from one sample in a study of blood T cells in healthy people across ages. Primed by a sample-barcoded 5' primer and a J-beta primer mix, a second PCR proceeded for about 6 to 12 cycles. TCRdb reprocessed the 5' RACE reads via MiXCR and lists one record per CDR3 protein. The sample shows some 900,000 distinct CDR3 sequences, less than 35% of them seen only once. The sequencing input was blood. Source of these receptors: a woman of 80 years or more in good health.

Note on this clonotype: This may stem from a read error, because a much larger clone lies one nucleotide away. V is TRBV7-9 and J is TRBJ1-2; D uncertain. Germline-derived CDR1 and CDR2 are SEHNR and FQNEAQ (reference sequence). Trimming cost V 2 bases and J 6 bases, with 13 bases left between them. The CDR3 is 14 residues long. CDR3 coding DNA: TGTGCCAGCAGCTTAAACTCTCGAACCAATGGCTACACCTTC. This encodes CASSLNSRTNGYTF.

J is TRBJ2-3 and V is TRBV6-4; D is unclear. The V end was cut by 5 bases, the J end by 5 bases, with 14 bases between. The germline V gene has CDR1 MRHNA and CDR2 SNTAGT. This CDR3 has 14 amino acids. This CDR3 reads CASSLSMAKDTQYF. The CDR3 nucleotides read TGTGCCAGCAGTCTTTCTATGGCGAAAGATACGCAGTATTTT.

This clonotype came up many times. The gene calls are TRBV7-9 and TRBJ1-4, with D tentatively TRBD1 (5 bases). The germline gives CDR1 SEHNR, CDR2 FQNEAQ (reference sequence). V was clipped by 1 base and J by 8 bases, with 5 bases between them. This CDR3 is 12 amino acids long. For the CDR3, the DNA is TGTGCCAGCAGCTTAGAGGGGGAAAAACTGTTTTTT. Amino acid sequence: CASSLEGEKLFF.

This clonotype was seen a handful of times. The rearrangement links TRBV18 to TRBJ1-2; D gene ambiguous. The CDR3 runs 14 residues. CDR1 KGHSH and CDR2 LQKENI come from the germline V gene. V lost 3 bases, J lost 6 bases, and 14 bases lay in between. The CDR3 is CASSPNGGRDGYTF. In nucleotides, the CDR3 is TGTGCCAGCTCACCTAACGGCGGACGCGATGGCTACACCTTC.

This clonotype was counted at least ten times. The gene calls are TRBV5-1 and TRBJ2-7, with TRBD1 as a possible D gene (6 bases). The V and J ends lost 4 bases and 8 bases respectively, with 16 bases between them. This CDR3 spans 13 amino acids. The germline V gene has CDR1 SGHRS and CDR2 YFSETQ. In DNA, the CDR3 is TGCGCCAGCAGCCCAGAGGGACAATGGAAGCAGTACTTC. Protein sequence: CASSPEGQWKQYF.

This clonotype occurred many times. J is TRBJ2-7 and V is TRBV14; 7 bases map to TRBD1. This CDR3 is built from 15 residues. From germline, CDR1 is SGHDN and CDR2 FVKESK. The trim removed 1 base at V and 0 bases at J, leaving 3 bases unmatched. The CDR3, as DNA: TGTGCCAGCAGCCAAGGGACAGGACACTCCTACGAGCAGTACTTC. Its protein is CASSQGTGHSYEQYF. The full variable domain, completed using reference TRBV14 and TRBJ2-7, is EAGVTQFPSHSVIEKGQTVTLRCDPISGHDNLYWYRRVMGKEIKFLLHFVKESKQDESGMPNNRFLAERTGGTYSTLKVQPAELEDSGVYFCASSQGTGHSYEQYFGPGTRLTVT.

This clonotype showed up many times. The chain is built from TRBV10-3 and TRBJ2-5, with D perhaps matching TRBD2 (6 bases). The ends were cut back, 6 bases at V and 2 bases at J, with 13 bases in the middle. CDR3 length equals 14 residues. Germline loops: CDR1 ENHRY, CDR2 SYGVKD. DNA for the CDR3: TGTGCCATCAGGGGAGGTCCTCTTCAAGAGACCCAGTACTTC. As protein: CAIRGGPLQETQYF.

This clonotype was picked up many times. The chain couples TRBV4-3 to TRBJ2-1; 7 bases are a match to TRBD1. The CDR3 extends over 16 amino acids. Looked up from germline, CDR1 is LGHNA and CDR2 is YSLEER. V shed 3 bases, J shed 9 bases, and the junction held 14 bases outside the gene matches. Here the CDR3 reads CASSHLTNRDSSEQFF. CDR3 coding DNA: TGCGCCAGCAGCCATCTTACAAATCGGGACAGCAGTGAGCAGTTCTTC.

The V and J genes are TRBV7-2 and TRBJ1-2; 7 nucleotides agree with TRBD1. The CDR3 covers 16 residues. With V trimmed by 5 bases and J by 4 bases, 13 bases remained unmatched. Looked up from germline, CDR1 is SGHTA and CDR2 is FQGNSA. The CDR3 nucleotides read TGTGCCAGCAGCCCAACGTCCGGCAGGGGGACCTATGGCTACACCTTC. This encodes CASSPTSGRGTYGYTF.

At least ten counts were recorded for this clonotype. V is TRBV5-1 and J is TRBJ1-2; the D is unclear. V was trimmed by 5 bases and J by 2 bases, leaving 10 bases between them. This CDR3 has 13 residues. Germline loops: CDR1 SGHRS, CDR2 YFSETQ. In DNA, the CDR3 is TGCGCCAGCAGTGTGGGCCGCAACTATGGCTACACCTTC. Amino acid sequence: CASSVGRNYGYTF. Using reference TRBV5-1 and TRBJ1-2 for the parts outside the CDR3, the full variable domain is KAGVTQTPRYLIKTRGQQVTLSCSPISGHRSVSWYQQTPGQGLQFLFEYFSETQRNKGNFPGRFSGRQFSNSRSEMNVSTLELGDSALYLCASSVGRNYGYTFGSGTRLTVV.

About this clonotype: Germline is not matched at one junction end, which may reflect a read error. The gene calls are TRBV7-2 and TRBJ2-1; D gene ambiguous. The V gene's germline CDR1 is SGHTA and CDR2 FQGNSA. The CDR3 has 16 amino acids. The DNA of the CDR3 is TGTGCCAGCAGCTTCCGACTCGGTGGCTCCTACAGTGAGCAGTTCTTC. Translation: CASSFRLGGSYSEQFF.

In regard to this clonotype: A read error is possible here, since a much larger clone lies one base away. This chain joins TRBV6-5 and TRBJ2-1; 8 bases are shared with TRBD1. The CDR3 sequence is 13 residues long. Losses at the gene ends were 6 bases for V and 10 bases for J; bases not matched to a gene: 8. From germline, CDR1 is MNHEY and CDR2 SVGAGI. The CDR3 loop reads CASRPDRVSEQFF. The CDR3 DNA reads TGTGCCAGCAGGCCGGACAGGGTTTCCGAGCAGTTCTTC.

This clonotype was observed many times. This rearrangement joins TRBV18 to TRBJ2-4, with TRBD2 identical over 11 bases. Trimming took 3 bases from V and 0 from J; bases not matched to a gene: 13. Germline CDR1 reads KGHSH; CDR2 reads LQKENI. The CDR3 length is 20 residues. The chain's CDR3 is CASSPLPSGGRLLAKNIQYF. In DNA form, the CDR3 reads TGTGCCAGCTCACCTCTCCCTAGCGGGGGGCGTCTTCTAGCCAAAAACATTCAGTACTTC.

The CDR3 DNA sequence: TGTGCCAGCAACTCAGGACAGGTGAACACTGAAGCTTTCTTT. Protein sequence: CASNSGQVNTEAFF. The chain is built from TRBV7-9 and TRBJ1-1; TRBD1 aligns across 7 bases. V trimming: 7 bases; J trimming: 0 bases; junction bases outside the gene matches: 5. The CDR3 consists of 14 residues. Germline-derived CDR1 and CDR2 are SEHNR and FQNEAQ (reference sequence). The entire variable domain, with the rest obtained from reference TRBV7-9 and TRBJ1-1, is as follows: DTGVSQNPRHKITKRGQNVTFRCDPISEHNRLYWYRQTLGQGPEFLTYFQNEAQLEKSRLLSDRFSAERPKGSFSTLEIQRTEQGDSAMYLCASNSGQVNTEAFFGQGTRLTVV.

The chain employs TRBV7-2 and TRBJ2-2; TRBD2 matches 7 bases. The CDR3 covers 19 residues. Germline loops: CDR1 SGHTA, CDR2 FQGNSA. J was trimmed by 6 bases and V by 2 bases; bases with no gene match: 18. CDR3 DNA: TGTGCCAGCAGCTTAAACCCGGGACTACCAGAACGCCCCCCCGGGGAGCTGTTTTTT. This gives the protein CASSLNPGLPERPPGELFF.

Many counts were recorded for this clonotype. The rearrangement uses TRBV20-1 and TRBJ1-5; D may be TRBD1 (6 bases). Germline V gene lookup returns CDR1 DFQATT and CDR2 SNEGSKA (reference sequence). V gave up 2 bases and J gave up 6 bases, with 11 bases separating them. This CDR3 has 13 amino acids. The CDR3 protein is CSARPTGSQPQHF. The CDR3 nucleotides are TGCAGTGCTAGACCAACAGGGTCTCAGCCCCAGCATTTT.

The genes are TRBV18 and TRBJ2-3, with 8 bases fitting TRBD2. With 3 bases clipped from V and 2 bases from J, the junction kept 10 bases outside the gene matches. The CDR3 loop spans 17 amino acids. Germline CDR1 KGHSH, CDR2 LQKENI. CDR3 sequence (DNA): TGTGCCAGCTCACCTCGACTACTAGCGGTAGACACAGATACGCAGTATTTT. The encoded protein is CASSPRLLAVDTDTQYF.

A remark on this clonotype: The germline gene is not matched at one end of the junction; a read error may be the cause. The rearrangement uses TRBV12-3 or TRBV12-4 and TRBJ2-7; 14 bases align to TRBD2. The CDR3 spans 17 residues. Here the CDR3 reads CASRGTSGGPSSYKQYF. As DNA, the CDR3 is TGTGCTAGCAGGGGGACTAGCGGGGGCCCTAGCTCCTACAAGCAGTACTTC.

This clonotype showed up many times. This rearrangement joins TRBV6-2 or TRBV6-3 to TRBJ1-5; D call uncertain. V lost 5 bases, J lost 10 bases, and 21 bases lay in between. Per the germline V gene, CDR1 is MNHEY and CDR2 is SVGEGT. This CDR3 is 15 amino acids long. The CDR3 reads CASSPSGRSSHPQHF. DNA of the CDR3: TGTGCCAGCAGTCCAAGTGGCAGGTCTTCACATCCCCAGCATTTT.

As to this clonotype: A clone one base away is much larger, so this may be a read error. The J gene is TRBJ1-2, the V gene TRBV5-1, with 7 bases matching TRBD1. The CDR3 extends over 14 amino acids. With 3 bases clipped from V and 6 bases from J, the junction kept 8 bases outside the gene matches. Germline V CDR1 and CDR2: SGHRS, YFSETQ. CDR3 DNA sequence: TGCGCCAGCAGCTGGGGACAGCCCATCGATGGCTACACCTTC. It codes for CASSWGQPIDGYTF.

The chain has TRBV21-1 and TRBJ1-6. TRBV21-1 is a pseudogene segment. The CDR3 sequence is 16 residues long. CDR3 protein: CAQCQQQLRRDSPLHF. CDR3 bases: TGTGCCCAGTGCCAGCAGCAACTTCGTCGGGATTCACCCCTCCACTTT.

Note on this clonotype: Being one base from a much bigger clone, this may be a read error. The chain carries TRBV18 and TRBJ2-3; TRBD2 is a possible D gene (5 bases). Germline V gene data show CDR1 as KGHSH and CDR2 as LQKENI. The CDR3 covers 16 residues. This CDR3 is CASSPVGESSTNTQYF. For the CDR3, the DNA is TGTGCCAGCTCACCCGTCGGGGAATCTAGCACAAATACGCAGTATTTT.